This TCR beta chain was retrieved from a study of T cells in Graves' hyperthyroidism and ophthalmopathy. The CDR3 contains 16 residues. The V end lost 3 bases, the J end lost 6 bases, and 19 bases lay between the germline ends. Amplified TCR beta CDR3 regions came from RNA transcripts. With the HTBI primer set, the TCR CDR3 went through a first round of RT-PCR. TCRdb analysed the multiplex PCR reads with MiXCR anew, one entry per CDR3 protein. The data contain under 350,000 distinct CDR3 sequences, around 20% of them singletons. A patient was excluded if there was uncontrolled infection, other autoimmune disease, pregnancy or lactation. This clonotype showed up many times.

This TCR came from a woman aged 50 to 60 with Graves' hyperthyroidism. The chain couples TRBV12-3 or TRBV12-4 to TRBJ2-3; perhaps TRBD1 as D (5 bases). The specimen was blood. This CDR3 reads CASSFRGAGVTDTQYF. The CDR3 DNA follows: TGTGCCAGCAGTTTTCGTGGGGCTGGGGTTACGGATACGCAGTATTTT.